This T cell receptor (beta chain) is from a study of OX40 agonist ivuxolimab in advanced cancers. The CDR3 loop spans 17 amino acids. Per the germline V gene, CDR1 is SGHVS and CDR2 is FNYEAQ. V trimming: 1 base; J trimming: 3 bases; junction bases outside the gene matches: 9. Assay used: immunoSEQ multiplex PCR; TCRdb lists only in-frame clones, some missing. The top ten hold around 1.7% of the sample, which has fewer than 60,000 clones, around 87% seen once. The receptor comes from an adult with an advanced solid tumor such as melanoma, head and neck, liver or kidney cancer. The sequences come from CD4+ or CD8+ T cells sorted from blood, collected in a trial of the OX40 agonist ivuxolimab. This chain links TRBV7-6 with TRBJ2-3; 8 positions match TRBD2. The chain's CDR3 is CASSLGSREVRTDTQYF. CDR3 DNA sequence: TGTGCCAGCAGCTTAGGGTCGCGGGAGGTCAGGACAGATACGCAGTATTTT.